This note documents a single T cell receptor (beta chain) sequence. An end of the junction differs from the germline gene, which may be a read error. The data are from a study of blood T cell repertoires in COVID-19. Background on the study: Sites across the United States, Italy and Spain contributed samples from acute and convalescent COVID-19. The cDNA or gDNA used as material had been derived from T cells, B-cell-depleted T cells, or PBMCs.

Original analysis: Amplified reference gene primers provided the basis for estimating nucleated cell counts. The data were produced by immunoSEQ multiplex PCR, yet TCRdb's version contains in-frame clones alone and is incomplete. V, J and clone size reflect that table, while D and trimming were determined from the DNA. The sample includes around 190,000 clones, roughly 77% seen only once; the top ten take about 6.5%. The CDR3 contains 15 residues. Per the germline V gene, CDR1 is MNHEY and CDR2 is SVGAGI. The TCR sequence derives from a woman in her thirties or forties with COVID-19, enrolled during active disease. This rearrangement joins TRBV6-5 to TRBJ2-7; 8 nucleotides agree with TRBD2. Sequenced material: peripheral blood. The CDR3 reads CASSYSGAGTRALRF. The CDR3 DNA reads as TGTGCCAGCAGTTACTCTGGAGCCGGGACTAGGGCCCTTAGATTC.